Listed here are 30 T cell receptor beta chains from one sample, sequenced in a study of T-cell reconstitution after alpha-beta-depleted transplantation in children. Preparation of the TCRbeta library used unique molecular identifiers. TCRdb fed the PCR reads into MiXCR, producing one record per CDR3 protein. Among hundreds of thousands of distinct CDR3 sequences listed, roughly 14% were seen once. Material: PBMCs, obtained before TCRalphabeta/CD19-depleted stem cell transplant. These receptors all come from a girl aged 2-10 years with congenital amegakaryocytic thrombocytopenia, due to receive a stem cell transplant.

This clonotype was recorded at least ten times. The chain combines TRBV20-1 with TRBJ2-7; D unresolved. The CDR3 spans 14 residues. CDR1 is DFQATT and CDR2 is SNEGSKA in the germline V gene (reference sequence). The ends were cut back, 0 bases at V and 6 bases at J, with 15 bases in the middle. The CDR3 sequence is CSARDWLRQPEQYF. In DNA, the CDR3 is TGCAGTGCTAGAGATTGGCTAAGGCAGCCCGAGCAGTACTTC.

This clonotype was seen repeatedly, ten times or more. The chain couples TRBV5-1 to TRBJ2-2; no clear D gene. The CDR3 contains 15 residues. Germline V lookup: CDR1 SGHRS, CDR2 YFSETQ. V gave up 1 base and J gave up 8 bases, with 15 bases separating them. The CDR3 region is CASSLISTNSGELFF. The CDR3 DNA follows: TGCGCCAGCAGCTTGATTTCGACGAATTCTGGGGAGCTGTTTTTT.

Many counts were recorded for this clonotype. The chain links TRBV25-1 to TRBJ2-1; 15 nucleotides agree with TRBD2. The CDR3 spans 16 residues. The germline gives CDR1 MGHDK, CDR2 SYGVNS. J was trimmed by 8 bases and V by 2 bases; bases with no gene match: 4. The CDR3, as DNA: TGTGCCAGCAGTGAAAGGGGACTAGCGGGAGGATATGAGCAGTTCTTC. Translating gives CASSERGLAGGYEQFF. The variable domain in full, completed from reference TRBV25-1 and TRBJ2-1, reads EADIYQTPRYLVIGTGKKITLECSQTMGHDKMYWYQQDPGMELHLIHYSYGVNSTEKGDLSSESTVSRIRTEHFPLTLESARPSHTSQYLCASSERGLAGGYEQFFGPGTRLTVL.

This clonotype was seen ten or more times. V is TRBV5-4 and J is TRBJ2-3; 10 nucleotides align to TRBD2. The CDR3 totals 14 residues. Germline V lookup: CDR1 SGHNT, CDR2 YYREEE (reference sequence). Trimming removed 1 base from V and 6 bases from J; junction bases left unmatched: 2. CDR3 bases: TGTGCCAGCAGCTTGCCTAGCGGGAGTGATACGCAGTATTTT. This translates into CASSLPSGSDTQYF.

This clonotype was recorded many times. This chain connects TRBV6-1 to TRBJ2-1; maybe TRBD1 (5 bases). Between the trimmed V and J ends, which lost 7 bases and 2 bases, there was a span of 12 bases. Germline CDR1 is MNHNS and CDR2 is SASEGT. The CDR3 runs to 14 residues. The CDR3 reads CASKVVGAYNEQFF. CDR3 nucleotide sequence: TGTGCCAGCAAGGTCGTAGGGGCCTACAATGAGCAGTTCTTC.

The rearrangement uses TRBV7-2 and TRBJ2-1, with unresolved D. V was cut by 2 bases and J by 0 bases, with 11 bases left in between. Germline assignment: CDR1 SGHTA and CDR2 FQGNSA. This CDR3 is built from 16 residues. This chain's CDR3 is CASSLILVSSYNEQFF. For the CDR3, the DNA is TGTGCCAGCAGCTTAATTCTAGTAAGCTCCTACAATGAGCAGTTCTTC.

This clonotype showed up many times. V gene TRBV27 combines with J gene TRBJ1-1; no reliable D call. The germline V gene encodes CDR1 MNHEY and CDR2 SMNVEV (reference sequence). Trimming stripped 2 bases from V and 2 bases from J, with 9 bases between. This CDR3 comprises 14 residues. The CDR3 DNA is TGTGCCAGCAGTTTACGGCTTAGTAACACTGAAGCTTTCTTT. This codes for CASSLRLSNTEAFF.

The V call is TRBV12-3 or TRBV12-4, the J call TRBJ1-1; D not certain. The CDR3 length is 13 residues. Trimming removed 2 bases at V and 1 base at J, with 5 bases between. The DNA of the CDR3 is TGTGCCAGCAGTTTACAGTGGAACACTGAAGCTTTCTTT. Translating gives CASSLQWNTEAFF.

In this sample, this clonotype turned up many times. The chain recombines TRBV9 with TRBJ1-1; D remains ambiguous. V dropped 6 bases and J dropped 2 bases, with 14 bases sitting between them. Germline V CDR1 and CDR2: SGDLS, YYNGEE. This CDR3 has 14 residues. Here the CDR3 DNA reads TGTGCCAGCAAGCGTCAGACGGTTAACACTGAAGCTTTCTTT. Its protein product is CASKRQTVNTEAFF.

This clonotype was seen ten or more times. The chain employs TRBV27 and TRBJ2-1; the D is unclear. CDR3 length: 17 residues. The germline V and J ends were trimmed by 6 bases and 0 bases, with 18 bases remaining between them. Germline lookup yields CDR1 MNHEY and CDR2 SMNVEV (reference sequence). The CDR3 sequence is CASSTRGPLSSYNEQFF. DNA of the CDR3: TGTGCCAGCAGCACACGCGGACCCCTATCCTCCTACAATGAGCAGTTCTTC.

This clonotype has a handful of counts. V and J are TRBV20-1 and TRBJ2-5; 13 nucleotides match TRBD2. CDR3 length: 17 amino acids. Germline loops: CDR1 DFQATT, CDR2 SNEGSKA (reference sequence). The V gene end was trimmed by 2 bases and the J gene end by 3 bases; junction bases not matched to a gene: 9. CDR3 DNA sequence: TGCAGTGCTAGATGGCGACTAGCGGGGGGCTGGGAAGAGACCCAGTACTTC. Translating gives CSARWRLAGGWEETQYF.

The chain carries TRBV30 and TRBJ1-4; no definite D call. Germline V gene lookup returns CDR1 GTSNPN and CDR2 SVGIG (reference sequence). Trimming left V 4 bases short and J 7 bases short, with 19 bases between. This CDR3 is built from 15 residues. The CDR3 reads CAWTTFQIRGEKLFF. The CDR3 nucleotides read TGTGCCTGGACCACCTTCCAGATCCGGGGTGAAAAACTGTTTTTT. The whole variable domain, filled in from reference TRBV30 and TRBJ1-4, reads SQTIHQWPATLVQPVGSPLSLECTVEGTSNPNLYWYRQAAGRGLQLLFYSVGIGQISSEVPQNLSASRPQDRQFILSSKKLLLSDSGFYLCAWTTFQIRGEKLFFGSGTQLSVL.

This clonotype has at least ten counts. This chain links TRBV4-1 with TRBJ2-4, with 11 bases matching TRBD2. This CDR3 is 16 amino acids long. CDR1 is MGHRA, CDR2 YSYEKL, per germline. The trim removed 3 bases at V and 5 bases at J, leaving 6 bases unmatched. The CDR3, as DNA: TGCGCCAGCAGCCAGGAAACTAGCGGGAGCCAAAACATTCAGTACTTC. Its protein is CASSQETSGSQNIQYF.

The J gene is TRBJ2-7, the V gene TRBV4-1, with 7 bases aligning to TRBD2. This CDR3 is built from 14 residues. Trimming cost V 4 bases and J 3 bases; bases outside gene matches: 6. CDR1 and CDR2 (germline): MGHRA, YSYEKL. CDR3: CASSPPGGFYEQYF. The CDR3 region has the DNA TGCGCCAGCAGCCCCCCGGGAGGCTTCTACGAGCAGTACTTC.

This clonotype showed up many times. The chain joins TRBV18 to TRBJ1-5; maybe TRBD1 (5 bases). The CDR3 runs 15 residues. Germline assignment: CDR1 KGHSH and CDR2 LQKENI. Between the trimmed V and J ends, which lost 3 bases and 6 bases, there was a span of 15 bases. The CDR3 DNA follows: TGTGCCAGCTCACCTTCCTTTGGGGCGGGTCAGCCCCAGCATTTT. Its protein product is CASSPSFGAGQPQHF.

This clonotype showed up many times. This chain uses TRBV29-1 with TRBJ1-4; no clear D gene. The CDR3 sequence is 14 residues long. The germline V gene has CDR1 SQVTM and CDR2 ANQGSEA. The germline V and J ends were trimmed by 6 bases and 0 bases, with 11 bases remaining between them. The chain's CDR3 is CSVSGVATNEKLFF. The CDR3 DNA is TGCAGCGTATCTGGGGTTGCAACTAATGAAAAACTGTTTTTT.

With respect to this clonotype: A much more abundant neighbour one base away suggests this may be a read error. This chain links TRBV12-3 or TRBV12-4 with TRBJ2-1; 9 positions match TRBD1. This CDR3 spans 15 amino acids. CDR3 in amino acids: CASSLCGTGYTEQFF. CDR3 in DNA: TGTGCCAGCAGTCTCTGCGGGACAGGGTACACTGAGCAGTTCTTC.

The gene calls are TRBV25-1 and TRBJ2-7; D is possibly TRBD1 (6 bases). Germline values: CDR1 MGHDK, CDR2 SYGVNS. The CDR3 length is 14 residues. The V and J ends lost 3 bases and 4 bases respectively, with 13 bases between them. The CDR3 region has the DNA TGTGCCAGCAGTGAGATCGGACAGACATACGAGCAGTACTTC. This codes for CASSEIGQTYEQYF.

For the CDR3, the DNA is TGTGCCAGCAGTTCCGAACTGACAGGGTACGACGAGCAGTACTTC. Translation gives CASSSELTGYDEQYF. V and J are TRBV12-3 or TRBV12-4 and TRBJ2-7; 7 bases fit TRBD1. This CDR3 is built from 15 residues. V was clipped by 4 bases and J by 5 bases; unmatched bases: 11.

The chain joins TRBV10-3 to TRBJ2-7, with D unresolved. Germline values: CDR1 ENHRY, CDR2 SYGVKD. This CDR3 is 14 amino acids long. Trimming removed 6 bases from V and 1 base from J, with 13 bases in between. In DNA, the CDR3 is TGTGCCATCAGCGAACCACTCCTTTCCTACGAGCAGTACTTC. It specifies CAISEPLLSYEQYF.

This clonotype was recorded many times. This chain joins TRBV20-1 and TRBJ2-7; a possible D gene is TRBD2 (6 bases). CDR3 size: 14 residues. Trimming cost V 3 bases and J 3 bases, with 15 bases left between them. The germline gives CDR1 DFQATT, CDR2 SNEGSKA (reference sequence). CDR3 sequence: CSASIPGRSYEQYF. CDR3 DNA sequence: TGCAGTGCTAGCATACCGGGGAGGAGCTACGAGCAGTACTTC.

The chain links TRBV12-3 or TRBV12-4 to TRBJ1-2, with 7 nucleotides matching TRBD1. The CDR3 is made up of 13 amino acids. V lost 5 bases and J lost 4; bases outside the gene matches: 4. CDR3 nucleotides: TGTGCCAGCAGTCCCTGGACAGGCTATGGCTACACCTTC. This translates into CASSPWTGYGYTF.

This clonotype was recorded many times. The CDR3 coding sequence is TGCGCCAGCACCGTGGGGACAGTGAACACCGGGGAGCTGTTTTTT. Translating gives CASTVGTVNTGELFF. The rearrangement joins TRBV5-1 to TRBJ2-2; 7 bases align to TRBD1. The CDR3 contains 15 residues. Losses at the gene ends were 6 bases for V and 1 base for J; bases not matched to a gene: 6. The V gene's germline CDR1 is SGHRS and CDR2 YFSETQ.

The J gene is TRBJ2-1, the V gene TRBV7-9, with TRBD2 identical over 10 bases. Germline lookup yields CDR1 SEHNR and CDR2 FQNEAQ (reference sequence). This CDR3 spans 14 amino acids. V gave up 2 bases and J gave up 8 bases; unmatched junction bases: 3. CDR3 region: CASSLPAGGDEQFF. CDR3 nucleotides: TGTGCCAGCAGCTTACCAGCGGGGGGGGATGAGCAGTTCTTC.

The genes are TRBV5-6 and TRBJ2-7, with D tentatively TRBD1 (5 bases). CDR1 is SGHDT and CDR2 is YYEEEE in the germline V gene. The CDR3 has 17 amino acids. Trimming took 1 base from V and 2 from J, leaving 19 bases between them. CDR3 sequence: CASSLRDGQRGPYEQYF. Written as DNA, the CDR3 is TGTGCCAGCAGCTTGAGAGACGGACAAAGGGGTCCCTACGAGCAGTACTTC.

This clonotype was counted only a few times. The V call is TRBV12-3 or TRBV12-4, the J call TRBJ2-7; 7 nucleotides match TRBD1. The J segment lost 1 base and the V segment lost 5 bases, leaving 2 bases of the junction unmatched. CDR3 length equals 13 residues. The CDR3 bases are TGTGCCAGCAGTGGGGGACAGTCCTACGAGCAGTACTTC. Its translation is CASSGGQSYEQYF.

There are a few counts of this clonotype. The V and J genes are TRBV29-1 and TRBJ1-2; 7 bases align to TRBD1. The CDR3 is 13 residues long. CDR1 SQVTM and CDR2 ANQGSEA come from the germline V gene. J gave up 3 bases and V 5 bases, and 6 bases lay outside the gene matches. CDR3 nucleotides: TGCAGCGTTCTTTCAAGGGGGCACTATGGCTACACCTTC. Protein sequence: CSVLSRGHYGYTF. Full variable domain (outside the CDR3, taken from reference TRBV29-1 and TRBJ1-2): SAVISQKPSRDICQRGTSLTIQCQVDSQVTMMFWYRQQPGQSLTLIATANQGSEATYESGFVIDKFPISRPNLTFSTLTVSNMSPEDSSIYLCSVLSRGHYGYTFGSGTRLTVV.

Concerning this clonotype: The junction and the germline gene differ at one end; a read error may be behind it. The V gene is TRBV30, the J gene TRBJ1-2, with D hard to call. The germline gives CDR1 GTSNPN, CDR2 SVGIG (reference sequence). The CDR3 consists of 13 residues. As DNA, the CDR3 is TGTGCCTGGAGTTTGACCAATCAGGATGGCTACCCCTTC. Protein: CAWSLTNQDGYPF.

This clonotype was detected only a few times. V is TRBV25-1 and J is TRBJ2-3; D call uncertain. The CDR3 length is 14 residues. CDR1 and CDR2 (germline): MGHDK, SYGVNS. Between the trimmed V and J ends, which lost 7 bases and 3 bases, there was a span of 14 bases. This CDR3 reads CASMEFGWTDTQYF. The CDR3 DNA follows: TGTGCCAGCATGGAGTTCGGCTGGACAGATACGCAGTATTTT.

This clonotype was observed many times. V gene TRBV12-3 or TRBV12-4 combines with J gene TRBJ1-4; weak D call: TRBD1 (5 bases). The CDR3 runs to 15 residues. Trimming took 4 bases from V and 8 from J, leaving 17 bases between them. The DNA of the CDR3 is TGTGCCAGCAGTTCCGTAGCGGGCGGGGGAGAAAAACTGTTTTTT. Translating it yields CASSSVAGGGEKLFF.